Following are 17 T cell receptor beta chains from one sample sequenced in a study of Ad26.COV2.S vaccination and SARS-CoV-2 variants. Assay used: immunoSEQ multiplex PCR; TCRdb lists only in-frame clones, some missing. Here the sample spans 87,000 or so clones, under 90% being singletons. Here the sequenced sample was peripheral blood, taken after recovery from COVID-19. Receptor source: a human donor who had recovered from COVID-19.

The chain couples TRBV4-2 to TRBJ2-7; a possible D gene is TRBD2 (6 bases). Germline V lookup: CDR1 LGHNA, CDR2 YNFKEQ. CDR3 length: 14 amino acids. The ends were cut back, 6 bases at V and 3 bases at J, with 15 bases in the middle. The chain's CDR3 is CASRRDSTIYEQYF. The CDR3, as DNA: TGTGCCAGCAGGAGGGACTCCACCATCTACGAGCAGTACTTC.

The chain joins TRBV5-1 to TRBJ1-1; D call uncertain. V was pared by 0 bases and J by 6 bases, with 12 bases between. There are 14 residues in the CDR3. Germline V gene sequence: CDR1 SGHRS, CDR2 YFSETQ. The CDR3 DNA reads TGCGCCAGCAGCTTGGGGGGAGGGTTCGCTGAAGCTTTCTTT. As protein: CASSLGGGFAEAFF.

The CDR3: CASSLMDRSNSPLHF. The CDR3 DNA sequence: TGTGCCAGCAGTTTAATGGACAGGTCGAATTCACCCCTCCACTTT. The chain links TRBV28 to TRBJ1-6; 7 bases fit TRBD1. Germline lookup yields CDR1 MDHEN and CDR2 SYDVKM. The length of the CDR3 is 15 residues. The trim removed 2 bases at V and 7 bases at J, leaving 5 bases unmatched.

The gene calls are TRBV4-1 and TRBJ1-2; TRBD1 agrees at 8 bases. Germline values: CDR1 MGHRA, CDR2 YSYEKL. The CDR3 length is 18 residues. The V gene end was trimmed by 0 bases and the J gene end by 7 bases; junction bases not matched to a gene: 16. CDR3 bases: TGCGCCAGCAGCCAAGATACTCAGGGGGCGAACCCTCTTGGTGGCTACACCTTC. Amino acids: CASSQDTQGANPLGGYTF.

This chain joins TRBV7-2 and TRBJ2-3; 11 bases map to TRBD2. The V gene end was trimmed by 1 base and the J gene end by 4 bases; junction bases not matched to a gene: 1. Per germline, CDR1 SGHTA and CDR2 FQGNSA. The CDR3 runs to 15 residues. The CDR3 DNA reads TGTGCCAGCAGCTTAGTAGCGGGAGGGGCAGATACGCAGTATTTT. Its translation: CASSLVAGGADTQYF.

The V call is TRBV28, the J call TRBJ2-7; the D gene is possibly TRBD1 (5 bases). CDR3 size: 13 residues. Trimming pared 7 bases from V and 2 bases from J, leaving 12 bases between. Per the germline V gene, CDR1 is MDHEN and CDR2 is SYDVKM. As DNA, the CDR3 is TGTGCCAGCACACCATTGGACACCTACGAGCAGTACTTC. Its protein product is CASTPLDTYEQYF. The variable domain in full, completed from reference TRBV28 and TRBJ2-7, reads DVKVTQSSRYLVKRTGEKVFLECVQDMDHENMFWYRQDPGLGLRLIYFSYDVKMKEKGDIPEGYSVSREKKERFSLILESASTNQTSMYLCASTPLDTYEQYFGPGTRLTVT.

V is TRBV5-1 and J is TRBJ2-1, with TRBD2 matching over 9 bases. V lost 4 bases, J lost 2 bases, and 7 bases stayed unmatched. The CDR3 sequence is 16 residues long. CDR1 and CDR2 from the germline V gene are SGHRS and YFSETQ. The CDR3 DNA sequence: TGCGCCAGCAGCCCGAGACTAGCGGTGACCTACAATGAGCAGTTCTTC. Protein: CASSPRLAVTYNEQFF.

V and J are TRBV4-1 and TRBJ1-5; 7 bases line up with TRBD1. CDR3 length: 15 residues. The junction had 5 bases not matched to a gene; V was cut back by 3 bases and J by 3 bases. Germline CDR1 MGHRA, CDR2 YSYEKL. CDR3 sequence: CASSQRTGINQPQHF. The CDR3 DNA is TGCGCCAGCAGCCAGAGGACAGGCATCAATCAGCCCCAGCATTTT.

This chain uses TRBV28 with TRBJ1-2; no firm D call. V lost 6 bases and J 1 base, leaving 12 bases between the germline ends. CDR3 size: 14 residues. Germline V gene sequence: CDR1 MDHEN, CDR2 SYDVKM. The CDR3 coding sequence is TGTGCCAGCAGGCACACATCTAATAACTATGGCTACACCTTC. It codes for CASRHTSNNYGYTF.

The V and J genes are TRBV6-5 and TRBJ1-1, with 7 bases that match TRBD1. The germline V gene has CDR1 MNHEY and CDR2 SVGAGI. With V trimmed by 4 bases and J by 3 bases, 8 bases remained unmatched. The CDR3 sequence is 15 residues long. Written as DNA, the CDR3 is TGTGCCAGCAGTTTTGGACAGGAGGGGTACACTGAAGCTTTCTTT. It encodes CASSFGQEGYTEAFF.

This chain connects TRBV28 to TRBJ2-6; D gene unclear. The CDR3 totals 15 residues. Germline CDR1 MDHEN, CDR2 SYDVKM. The V and J ends lost 6 bases and 4 bases respectively, with 13 bases between them. DNA for the CDR3: TGTGCCAGCAGCCCTACAACGCCAGGGGCCAACGTCCTGACTTTC. Translation: CASSPTTPGANVLTF.

The rearrangement joins TRBV28 to TRBJ2-7; 10 bases match TRBD1. This CDR3 has 17 amino acids. J was trimmed by 1 base and V by 5 bases; bases with no gene match: 11. CDR1 and CDR2 (germline): MDHEN, SYDVKM. The CDR3 DNA reads as TGTGCCAGCAGTCAATGGCCTGGGACAGGGGCTTCCTACGAGCAGTACTTC. This codes for CASSQWPGTGASYEQYF.

This clone was counted between two and nine times. The chain combines TRBV7-2 with TRBJ1-6; no firm D call. This CDR3 spans 15 amino acids. V shed 5 bases and J shed 7 bases, with 15 bases lying between them. Germline CDR1 SGHTA, CDR2 FQGNSA. The CDR3 is CASSKQAPRNSPLHF. The CDR3 bases are TGTGCCAGCAGCAAGCAGGCTCCTAGGAATTCACCCCTCCACTTT.

In this sample, this clone turned up once. The genes are TRBV21-1 and TRBJ1-3. TRBV21-1 is deemed a pseudogene. The CDR3 is made up of 18 amino acids. The CDR3 is CASSKEIGGQTYRNTIYF. The CDR3 DNA reads as TGTGCCAGCAGCAAAGAGATTGGGGGGCAAACCTACCGAAACACCATATATTTT.

This clone was counted between two and nine times. CDR3 residues: CASSQEIRGRSQPQHF. In DNA form, the CDR3 reads TGTGCCAGCAGCCAAGAGATAAGGGGGCGCAGCCAGCCCCAGCATTTT. The V call is TRBV4-2, the J call TRBJ1-5; TRBD1 matches 7 bases. This CDR3 is built from 16 residues. From germline, CDR1 is LGHNA and CDR2 YNFKEQ. V shed 0 bases and J 7 bases; nucleotides not matched to a gene: 9.

The chain links TRBV11-2 to TRBJ1-2; TRBD1 is a possible D gene (5 bases). Germline loops: CDR1 SGHAT, CDR2 FQNNGV. The CDR3 contains 14 residues. Trimming cost V 0 bases and J 7 bases, with 12 bases left between them. The CDR3 spells CASSLDGEGAGYTF. For the CDR3, the DNA is TGTGCCAGCAGCTTAGATGGTGAAGGGGCTGGCTACACCTTC.

The chain joins TRBV5-6 to TRBJ1-2; TRBD1 might be the D (5 bases). The CDR3 totals 13 residues. CDR1 is SGHDT and CDR2 is YYEEEE in the germline V gene. The germline V and J ends were trimmed by 0 bases and 7 bases, with 10 bases remaining between them. CDR3 in DNA: TGTGCCAGCAGCTTGGAGAGGGGCTCTGGCTACACCTTC. Protein product: CASSLERGSGYTF.